The 16 T cell receptor beta chains given below trace back to one sample, sequenced in a study of T cells in Graves' hyperthyroidism and ophthalmopathy. What was amplified from RNA transcripts were TCR beta CDR3 regions. An initial round of RT-PCR targeting the TCR CDR3 relied on the HTBI primer set. MiXCR, applied by TCRdb to the multiplex PCR reads, yields one record per CDR3 protein. The table has around 580,000 distinct CDR3 sequences, around 42% seen once; the top ten hold approximately 7.5%. Sequencing was done on a sample of peripheral blood or thyroid tissue (not recorded which). The receptors shown here come from a woman aged 18-30 years with Graves' hyperthyroidism.

This clonotype came up a few times. A read error may produce the germline difference seen at one junction end. The CDR3 protein is CASESRGSSYEQYF. For the CDR3, the DNA is TGCGCCAGCGAATCGAGGGGGAGCTCCTACGAGCAGTACTTC. This sequence joins TRBV6-6 and TRBJ2-7, with D tentatively TRBD1 (6 bases). The germline V gene has CDR1 MNHNY and CDR2 SVGAGI (reference sequence). This CDR3 comprises 14 residues.

This clonotype showed up many times. This sequence joins TRBV7-9 and TRBJ2-7; D possibly corresponds to TRBD2 (5 bases). V was trimmed by 3 bases and J by 1 base, leaving 13 bases between them. The CDR3 runs 15 residues. The germline gives CDR1 SEHNR, CDR2 FQNEAQ (reference sequence). The CDR3 DNA reads as TGTGCCAGCAGCTTCGACGGACCGGGGTCCTACGAGCAGTACTTC. The encoded protein is CASSFDGPGSYEQYF.

V is TRBV20-1 and J is TRBJ2-7, with a possible D match to TRBD2 (6 bases). CDR3 length: 12 amino acids. The V gene's germline CDR1 is DFQATT and CDR2 SNEGSKA (reference sequence). V lost 8 bases to trimming and J lost 4 bases, with 15 bases between them. In nucleotides, the CDR3 is TGCAGTTACGCGGGAAAAGCGTACGAGCAGTACTTC. It codes for CSYAGKAYEQYF.

The V call is TRBV20-1, the J call TRBJ2-3, with 7 bases fitting TRBD2. There are 14 residues in the CDR3. Losses at the gene ends were 6 bases for V and 4 bases for J; bases not matched to a gene: 10. Germline V gives CDR1 DFQATT, CDR2 SNEGSKA (reference sequence). CDR3 DNA: TGCAGTGCCCGACGGGGACTACGGGCAGATACGCAGTATTTT. It yields the protein CSARRGLRADTQYF.

At least ten counts were recorded for this clonotype. The V and J genes are TRBV4-2 and TRBJ2-7, with TRBD2 matching over 11 bases. After removal of 2 bases from V and 0 bases from J, the junction contained 3 bases not matched to a gene. Germline CDR1 LGHNA, CDR2 YNFKEQ. This CDR3 comprises 16 residues. The DNA for the CDR3 is TGTGCCAGCAGCCAACGAGGGACTAGCGGCTCCTACGAGCAGTACTTC. Its translation: CASSQRGTSGSYEQYF.

In the case of this clonotype: A much larger clone is a single base away; this may be a read error. The rearrangement uses TRBV11-2 and TRBJ2-2; D gene uncertain. This CDR3 has 14 amino acids. Trimming took off 1 base at V and 6 bases at J, with 9 bases between the two ends. The germline CDR1 and CDR2 sequences are SGHAT and FQNNGV. CDR3 in amino acids: CASSLVRVAGELFF. In nucleotides, the CDR3 is TGTGCCAGCAGCTTAGTTAGGGTTGCCGGGGAGCTGTTTTTT.

This clonotype was seen repeatedly, ten times or more. The V gene is TRBV7-9, the J gene TRBJ2-5; 9 bases agree with TRBD2. After removal of 5 bases from V and 3 bases from J, the junction contained 7 bases not matched to a gene. The V gene's germline CDR1 is SEHNR and CDR2 FQNEAQ (reference sequence). CDR3 length equals 15 residues. The DNA for the CDR3 is TGTGCCAGCAGCCCCCTGACTAGCGGAGAAGAGACCCAGTACTTC. The encoded protein is CASSPLTSGEETQYF.

This clonotype has only one observation. The conserved final phenylalanine or tryptophan is absent from the CDR3, which likely points to a read error. It is unclear where the CDR3 begins or ends on the DNA, so no DNA is shown, and the CDR3 is as TCRdb lists it. The rearrangement joins TRBV7-2 to TRBJ2-7; the table's TRBD1 call for D was not verified on the DNA. Germline V gene lookup returns CDR1 SGHTA and CDR2 FQGNSA. Both ends counted, the CDR3 spans 8 residues. CDR3 region: CASSQDGT.

This clonotype was recorded many times. This rearrangement joins TRBV12-3 or TRBV12-4 to TRBJ1-4; maybe TRBD1 (5 bases). The ends were cut back, 5 bases at V and 8 bases at J, with 21 bases in the middle. The CDR3 has 16 amino acids. This chain's CDR3 is CASSPLGGESGEKLFF. The CDR3, as DNA: TGTGCCAGCAGTCCCCTGGGGGGGGAGAGCGGAGAAAAACTGTTTTTT.

This clonotype was picked up a small number of times. The J gene is TRBJ2-7, the V gene TRBV5-6; 12 nucleotides match TRBD2. Trimming removed 8 bases from V and 3 bases from J; junction bases left unmatched: 12. CDR3 length equals 16 residues. CDR1 and CDR2 (germline): SGHDT, YYEEEE. CDR3 nucleotide sequence: TGTGCCAGTAGTTTCCTTCTAGCGGGAGGGATCTACGAGCAGTACTTC. As protein: CASSFLLAGGIYEQYF.

There are many counts of this clonotype. The chain joins TRBV13 to TRBJ1-1, with D tentatively TRBD1 (6 bases). The CDR3 contains 14 residues. Trimming left V 0 bases short and J 6 bases short, with 11 bases between. CDR1 is PRHDT and CDR2 is FYEKMQ in the germline V gene (reference sequence). The CDR3 here is CASSLGTGIAEAFF. Written as DNA, the CDR3 is TGTGCCAGCAGCTTAGGGACAGGCATCGCTGAAGCTTTCTTT.

This clonotype was observed many times. This chain links TRBV6-5 with TRBJ1-2; maybe TRBD1 (5 bases). Trimming removed 4 bases at V and 4 bases at J, with 10 bases between. Germline V gives CDR1 MNHEY, CDR2 SVGAGI. The CDR3 has 13 residues. For the CDR3, the DNA is TGTGCCAGCAGTTTGGACAAGTTCTATGGCTACACCTTC. Its protein product is CASSLDKFYGYTF.

The genes are TRBV29-1 and TRBJ2-7; D might be TRBD1 (5 bases). Germline V gives CDR1 SQVTM, CDR2 ANQGSEA. The CDR3 is made up of 15 amino acids. Trimming removed 5 bases at V and 1 base at J, with 18 bases between. CDR3 in amino acids: CSVSGGGRDSYEQYF. In nucleotides, the CDR3 is TGCAGCGTTAGTGGTGGCGGCAGGGATTCCTACGAGCAGTACTTC.

This chain connects TRBV7-9 to TRBJ2-6; 8 bases are a match to TRBD1. CDR1 and CDR2 (germline): SEHNR, FQNEAQ (reference sequence). With 5 bases clipped from V and 9 bases from J, the junction kept 6 bases outside the gene matches. The CDR3 length is 14 residues. The CDR3 sequence is CASSLDRGYNVLTF. DNA for the CDR3: TGTGCCAGCAGCCTAGACAGGGGTTACAACGTCCTGACTTTC.

This clonotype showed up many times. This chain joins TRBV10-3 and TRBJ1-1, with 8 bases matching TRBD1. V lost 10 bases, J lost 3 bases, and 7 bases stayed unmatched. Germline V gene lookup returns CDR1 ENHRY and CDR2 SYGVKD. The CDR3 sequence is 13 residues long. CDR3 residues: CATGQGVHTEAFF. The CDR3 DNA sequence: TGTGCCACCGGACAGGGCGTGCACACTGAAGCTTTCTTT.

The genes are TRBV11-1 and TRBJ2-4; 7 bases agree with TRBD2. The CDR3 runs to 15 residues. Germline CDR1 is SGHAT and CDR2 is FQDESV (reference sequence). With V trimmed by 1 base and J by 8 bases, 8 bases remained unmatched. Here the CDR3 DNA reads TGTGCCAGCAGCTTAGAAACTAGCGAGCCATACATTCAGTACTTC. It encodes CASSLETSEPYIQYF. The variable domain in full, with the rest retrieved from reference TRBV11-1 and TRBJ2-4, is EAEVAQSPRYKITEKSQAVAFWCDPISGHATLYWYRQILGQGPELLVQFQDESVVDDSQLPKDRFSAERLKGVDSTLKIQPAELGDSAMYLCASSLETSEPYIQYFGAGTRLSVL.